This entry lists 10 T cell receptor beta chains sequenced from one sample in a study of CD8+ T cells in alopecia areata. Extraction of RNA preceded its reverse transcription into cDNA, which served as the sequencing template. Libraries were prepared by immunoSEQ multiplex PCR; TCRdb keeps only in-frame clonotypes and omits some of them. Among 180,000 or so clones listed, about 47% were seen once. Treatment reported: oral pan-JAK inhibitor, 5-10 mg twice daily. The sequences come from CD8+ T cells sorted from blood, collected around week 53, from a patient treated with tofacitinib. The receptors come from a human donor with alopecia areata.

This chain joins TRBV30 and TRBJ2-3; D tentatively fits TRBD1 or TRBD2 (5 bases each). Looked up from germline, CDR1 is GTSNPN and CDR2 is SVGIG (reference sequence). The CDR3 has 16 residues. Between the trimmed V and J ends, which lost 1 base and 1 base, there was a span of 15 bases. CDR3 in amino acids: CAWSEGEIGGTDTQYF. The CDR3 coding sequence is TGTGCCTGGAGTGAAGGGGAGATTGGAGGCACAGATACGCAGTATTTT.

This rearrangement joins TRBV4-3 to TRBJ1-1, with no clear D. The germline V gene encodes CDR1 LGHNA and CDR2 YSLEER. This CDR3 is 14 amino acids long. Between the trimmed V and J ends, which lost 0 bases and 4 bases, there was a span of 9 bases. The CDR3 loop is CASSQDFWGTEAFF. The CDR3 DNA reads TGCGCCAGCAGCCAAGATTTCTGGGGCACTGAAGCTTTCTTT.

V gene TRBV6-5 combines with J gene TRBJ2-7, with D tentatively TRBD1 (5 bases). The CDR3 contains 14 residues. V was trimmed by 2 bases and J by 3 bases, leaving 11 bases between them. The germline V gene encodes CDR1 MNHEY and CDR2 SVGAGI. The CDR3 DNA is TGTGCCAGCAGTTACGGGGCAGAAAACTACGAGCAGTACTTC. This sequence encodes CASSYGAENYEQYF.

The genes are TRBV27 and TRBJ1-5, with D unresolved. The CDR3 is 14 residues long. Trimming pared 4 bases from V and 4 bases from J, leaving 11 bases between. Looked up from germline, CDR1 is MNHEY and CDR2 is SMNVEV (reference sequence). The CDR3 nucleotides are TGTGCCAGCAGTTCCGAGGTTGGTAATCAGCCCCAGCATTTT. As protein: CASSSEVGNQPQHF.

This clone was observed a handful of times. This likely traces to a read error, being one base from a far larger clone. This sample includes further DNA sequences coding for the same CDR3. The V call is TRBV11-2, the J call TRBJ2-7; the match to TRBD1 covers 8 bases. Germline trimming cut 3 bases from V and 3 bases from J; bases unmatched to any gene: 1. Germline CDR1 is SGHAT and CDR2 is FQNNGV. CDR3 length: 13 residues. In nucleotides, the CDR3 is TGTGCCAGCAGCTTCGGGACAGGCTACGAGCAGTACTTC. This gives the protein CASSFGTGYEQYF.

The rearrangement joins TRBV6-5 to TRBJ1-2; D is perhaps TRBD1 (5 bases). The CDR3 length is 15 residues. Deletions cut 6 bases from V and 0 bases from J, with 14 bases between. CDR1 is MNHEY and CDR2 is SVGAGI in the germline V gene. The CDR3 DNA reads as TGTGCCAGCAGGGCCCTCGGGGGAACTAACTATGGCTACACCTTC. This translates into CASRALGGTNYGYTF.

This clone was detected a few times. The J gene is TRBJ1-5, the V gene TRBV6-5, with 8 bases that match TRBD1. Germline trimming cut 5 bases from V and 1 base from J; bases unmatched to any gene: 4. CDR1 and CDR2 from the germline V gene are MNHEY and SVGAGI. The CDR3 totals 15 residues. The CDR3 is CASSATGGSNQPQHF. CDR3 DNA sequence: TGTGCCAGCAGTGCCACAGGGGGAAGCAATCAGCCCCAGCATTTT.

This clone has just a few counts. The rearrangement links TRBV5-1 to TRBJ1-2; D uncertain. Looked up from germline, CDR1 is SGHRS and CDR2 is YFSETQ. Trimming shortened V by 0 bases and J by 4 bases, and 10 bases separated the two germline ends. The CDR3 is 14 residues long. CDR3 loop: CASSLEVAAYGYTF. As DNA, the CDR3 is TGCGCCAGCAGCTTGGAGGTCGCAGCCTATGGCTACACCTTC.

The rearrangement uses TRBV7-8 and TRBJ2-3; D is uncertain. The CDR3 is 15 amino acids. V was shortened by 7 bases and J by 2 bases, with 16 bases between the two germline ends. Per germline, CDR1 SGHVS and CDR2 FQNEAQ. DNA of the CDR3: TGTGCCAGCACCGCGAGAGGAGCCCTCACAGATACGCAGTATTTT. It translates to CASTARGALTDTQYF.

This chain connects TRBV6-5 to TRBJ1-1; 8 bases agree with TRBD1. Losses at the gene ends were 10 bases for V and 5 bases for J; bases not matched to a gene: 9. Germline lookup yields CDR1 MNHEY and CDR2 SVGAGI. This CDR3 region has 13 residues. This CDR3 is CATGPGQGTEAFF. CDR3 in DNA: TGTGCCACAGGACCCGGACAGGGAACTGAAGCTTTCTTT.